Below are 18 T cell receptor beta chains sequenced from a single sample in a study of T cell responses to AZD1222 COVID-19 vaccine. The data were produced by immunoSEQ multiplex PCR, yet TCRdb's version contains in-frame clones alone and is incomplete. The sample has tens of thousands of clones; around 87% are singletons. Sequences were derived from peripheral blood, sampled on day 0 of AZD1222 vaccination. Receptors were obtained from an adult in good health.

This clone showed up just a few times. V usage is TRBV6-4 and J usage is TRBJ2-7; 8 bases are shared with TRBD2. With 2 bases clipped from V and 0 bases from J, the junction kept 0 bases outside the gene matches. Germline CDR1 reads MRHNA; CDR2 reads SNTAGT. The CDR3 loop spans 14 amino acids. The CDR3: CASSDGTSSYEQYF. Written as DNA, the CDR3 is TGTGCCAGCAGTGACGGGACTAGCTCCTACGAGCAGTACTTC.

The chain recombines TRBV18 with TRBJ1-1; no reliable D call. Germline V CDR1 and CDR2: KGHSH, LQKENI. The germline V and J ends were trimmed by 0 bases and 2 bases, with 4 bases remaining between them. This CDR3 spans 13 amino acids. The CDR3 region is CASSPPVNTEAFF. In DNA form, the CDR3 reads TGTGCCAGCTCACCACCCGTTAACACTGAAGCTTTCTTT.

V usage is TRBV4-2 and J usage is TRBJ2-1; the match to TRBD2 covers 11 bases. V was pared by 4 bases and J by 3 bases, with 8 bases of the junction left unmatched. The CDR3 is 17 amino acids. Germline V gene lookup returns CDR1 LGHNA and CDR2 YNFKEQ. In nucleotides, the CDR3 is TGTGCCAGCAGCCCAAATGAGGGACTAGCGGTCTACAATGAGCAGTTCTTC. Translating it yields CASSPNEGLAVYNEQFF.

The chain employs TRBV5-1 and TRBJ2-7, with 7 bases identical to TRBD1. The CDR3 is 14 residues long. Germline CDR1 and CDR2: SGHRS and YFSETQ. Germline trimming cut 3 bases from V and 4 bases from J; bases unmatched to any gene: 7. The CDR3 nucleotides are TGCGCCAGCAGCTGGGGACCGACAGGGTACGAGCAGTACTTC. Translated, it gives CASSWGPTGYEQYF.

V is TRBV28 and J is TRBJ1-1; D uncertain. The CDR3 is 12 residues long. CDR1 MDHEN and CDR2 SYDVKM come from the germline V gene. The V end lost 6 bases, the J end lost 1 base, and 6 bases lay between the germline ends. CDR3 in DNA: TGTGCCAGCAGGAGTGCGAACACTGAAGCTTTCTTT. The encoded protein is CASRSANTEAFF.

The rearrangement links TRBV10-1 to TRBJ1-2; D is unresolved. Trimming removed 0 bases at V and 3 bases at J, with 17 bases between. Looked up from germline, CDR1 is WNHNN and CDR2 is SYGVQD (reference sequence). The CDR3 loop spans 17 amino acids. CDR3 sequence: CASSESKAADNDYGYTF. CDR3 sequence (DNA): TGCGCCAGCAGTGAGTCGAAGGCCGCTGATAACGACTATGGCTACACCTTC.

This chain uses TRBV29-1 with TRBJ1-2; TRBD1 is a possible D gene (6 bases). This CDR3 comprises 12 residues. Trimming shortened V by 7 bases and J by 2 bases, and 11 bases separated the two germline ends. Looked up from germline, CDR1 is SQVTM and CDR2 is ANQGSEA. CDR3 protein: CSARGGNYGYTF. CDR3 nucleotide sequence: TGCAGCGCCAGGGGCGGGAACTATGGCTACACCTTC.

The J gene is TRBJ2-1, the V gene TRBV4-1, with 8 bases fitting TRBD2. CDR3 length: 16 residues. V shed 7 bases, J shed 6 bases, and the junction held 14 bases outside the gene matches. CDR1 MGHRA and CDR2 YSYEKL come from the germline V gene. CDR3 sequence: CASKMTGGPGSNEQFF. CDR3 sequence (DNA): TGCGCCAGCAAGATGACGGGAGGGCCTGGAAGCAATGAGCAGTTCTTC.

The chain couples TRBV13 to TRBJ2-4; 12 bases agree with TRBD2. The CDR3 contains 18 residues. Losses at the gene ends were 4 bases for V and 0 bases for J; bases not matched to a gene: 7. CDR1 is PRHDT and CDR2 is FYEKMQ in the germline V gene (reference sequence). DNA of the CDR3: TGTGCCAGCAGCTATACCCTAGCGGGAGGGATAGCCAAAAACATTCAGTACTTC. It yields the protein CASSYTLAGGIAKNIQYF.

The chain employs TRBV4-1 and TRBJ2-1; 7 bases are shared with TRBD2. With 0 bases clipped from V and 9 bases from J, the junction kept 14 bases outside the gene matches. This CDR3 region has 17 residues. From germline, CDR1 is MGHRA and CDR2 YSYEKL. The CDR3 region has the DNA TGCGCCAGCAGCCAAGAAGAGCAACTAGCGACACTCTTTGAGCAGTTCTTC. Amino acid sequence: CASSQEEQLATLFEQFF.

The genes are TRBV18 and TRBJ2-2; no clear D gene. The CDR3 is 13 amino acids. Germline CDR1 KGHSH, CDR2 LQKENI. V was shortened by 3 bases and J by 2 bases, with 4 bases between the two germline ends. In nucleotides, the CDR3 is TGTGCCAGCTCACCTCAAAACACCGGGGAGCTGTTTTTT. Protein product: CASSPQNTGELFF.

This sequence joins TRBV12-3 or TRBV12-4 and TRBJ1-3; D is unclear. V lost 1 base, J lost 3 bases, and 1 base lay in between. The CDR3 is 12 residues long. CDR3 sequence (DNA): TGTGCCAGCAGTTTAGGTGGAAACACCATATATTTT. Translation gives CASSLGGNTIYF.

V is TRBV3-1 (or the pseudogene TRBV3-2) and J is TRBJ2-7; 7 bases are a match to TRBD1. Germline assignment: CDR1 LGHDT and CDR2 YNNKEL (reference sequence). With V trimmed by 1 base and J by 2 bases, 5 bases remained unmatched. This CDR3 comprises 15 residues. In nucleotides, the CDR3 is TGTGCCAGCAGCCAAGGTTGGACAGGAACCTACGAGCAGTACTTC. This sequence encodes CASSQGWTGTYEQYF.

The chain uses TRBV14 and TRBJ2-1, with TRBD2 matching 11 bases. The germline V gene encodes CDR1 SGHDN and CDR2 FVKESK. Losses at the gene ends were 2 bases for V and 3 bases for J; bases not matched to a gene: 9. The CDR3 is 18 amino acids. The CDR3 is CASSQRNYGTSGYNEQFF. CDR3 nucleotides: TGTGCCAGCAGCCAAAGAAATTACGGGACTAGCGGCTACAATGAGCAGTTCTTC.

This chain uses TRBV7-9 with TRBJ2-5, with TRBD2 identical over 7 bases. Trimming cost V 5 bases and J 5 bases; bases outside gene matches: 14. In germline, CDR1 is SEHNR, CDR2 FQNEAQ (reference sequence). The CDR3 covers 16 residues. The CDR3 DNA sequence: TGTGCCAGCAGCCACCTCGGCGGGGGAAGGAAGGAGACCCAGTACTTC. This gives the protein CASSHLGGGRKETQYF. Full variable domain (outside the CDR3, taken from reference TRBV7-9 and TRBJ2-5): DTGVSQNPRHKITKRGQNVTFRCDPISEHNRLYWYRQTLGQGPEFLTYFQNEAQLEKSRLLSDRFSAERPKGSFSTLEIQRTEQGDSAMYLCASSHLGGGRKETQYFGPGTRLLVL.

The genes are TRBV5-1 and TRBJ1-5; no clear D gene. The CDR3 sequence is 15 residues long. Germline V gene sequence: CDR1 SGHRS, CDR2 YFSETQ. With 0 bases removed from V and 6 bases from J, the gap between germline ends came to 13 bases. CDR3 protein: CASSLGPQKSQPQHF. The CDR3 nucleotides read TGCGCCAGCAGCTTGGGACCGCAGAAAAGTCAGCCCCAGCATTTT.

This chain joins TRBV7-2 and TRBJ1-1; D gene ambiguous. The CDR3 loop spans 13 amino acids. Germline-derived CDR1 and CDR2 are SGHTA and FQGNSA. V was pared by 3 bases and J by 2 bases, with 7 bases between. The CDR3 nucleotides read TGTGCCAGCAGCTTCTGGGTAAACACTGAAGCTTTCTTT. Its translation is CASSFWVNTEAFF.

The chain links TRBV6-5 to TRBJ1-1, with 7 bases identical to TRBD1. Germline V gives CDR1 MNHEY, CDR2 SVGAGI. CDR3 size: 13 residues. Trimming cost V 5 bases and J 6 bases; bases outside gene matches: 6. The CDR3 DNA reads TGTGCCAGCAGTCAACGACAGGGCTCTGAAGCTTTCTTT. It encodes CASSQRQGSEAFF.